This T cell receptor beta chain comes out of a study of T cells in Graves' hyperthyroidism and ophthalmopathy. Regarding the study as a whole: The model foresaw ophthalmopathy a median roughly 6.5 months prior to onset.

Germline V lookup: CDR1 SGHNT, CDR2 YYREEE (reference sequence). V lost 1 base and J lost 5, with 15 bases in between. The CDR3 is made up of 15 amino acids. Researchers took RNA transcripts and amplified the TCR beta CDR3 regions from them. In the first-round RT-PCR of the TCR CDR3, the HTBI primer set was used. TCRdb redid the calling of the multiplex PCR reads with MiXCR, one entry per CDR3 protein. The repertoire has 600,000 to 850,000 distinct CDR3 sequences, approximately 19% of them found once; the top ten carry about a sixth. This clonotype occurred a few times. Antigen unknown. The study enrolled patients aged 18 to 65 with newly diagnosed hyperthyroidism of under 2 months' duration. Cells are PBMCs isolated from more than 8.5 ml of fresh blood.

The sequence was collected from a woman aged 45-60 years with Graves' hyperthyroidism that later progressed to Graves' ophthalmopathy. Sequenced sample: blood. The chain joins TRBV5-4 to TRBJ1-1, with no clear D. The CDR3 protein is CASSLKRPQATEAFF. The CDR3 DNA follows: TGTGCCAGCAGCTTGAAGAGACCACAAGCTACTGAAGCTTTCTTT.